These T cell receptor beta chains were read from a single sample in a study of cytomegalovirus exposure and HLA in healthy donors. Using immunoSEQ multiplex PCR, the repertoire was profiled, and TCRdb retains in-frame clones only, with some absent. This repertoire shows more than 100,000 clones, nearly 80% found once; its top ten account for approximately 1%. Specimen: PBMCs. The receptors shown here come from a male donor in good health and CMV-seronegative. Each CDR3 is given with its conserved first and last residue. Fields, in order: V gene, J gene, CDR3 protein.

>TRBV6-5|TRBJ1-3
CASSWTGTGNTIYF
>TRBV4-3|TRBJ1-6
CASSQDLRVGGHNSPLHF
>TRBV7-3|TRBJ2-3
CASSSPGLGDTQYF
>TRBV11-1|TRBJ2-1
CASSSWTSGVNEQFF
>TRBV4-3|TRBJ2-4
CASSRSPGDIQHF
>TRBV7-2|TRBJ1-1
CASSLVDIGNTEAFF
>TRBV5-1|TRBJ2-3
CASSLALQGPDTQYF
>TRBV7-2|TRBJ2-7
CASSQGTGGYEQYF
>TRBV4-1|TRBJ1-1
CASSLARTGVNTEAFF
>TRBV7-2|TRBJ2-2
CASSLRDRGNTGELFF
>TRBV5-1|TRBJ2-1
CASSSKSTSGGPHNEQFF
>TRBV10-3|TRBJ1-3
CAISSDSGNTIYF
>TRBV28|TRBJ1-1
CASSEGQVGTEAFF
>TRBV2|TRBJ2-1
CASGQYNEQFF
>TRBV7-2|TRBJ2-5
CASSLDRGRETQYF
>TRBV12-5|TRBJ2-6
CASGAGFSGANVLTF
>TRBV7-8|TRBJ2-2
CASSQDSAQPNTGELFF
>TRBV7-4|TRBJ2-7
CASSSLAVTYEQYF